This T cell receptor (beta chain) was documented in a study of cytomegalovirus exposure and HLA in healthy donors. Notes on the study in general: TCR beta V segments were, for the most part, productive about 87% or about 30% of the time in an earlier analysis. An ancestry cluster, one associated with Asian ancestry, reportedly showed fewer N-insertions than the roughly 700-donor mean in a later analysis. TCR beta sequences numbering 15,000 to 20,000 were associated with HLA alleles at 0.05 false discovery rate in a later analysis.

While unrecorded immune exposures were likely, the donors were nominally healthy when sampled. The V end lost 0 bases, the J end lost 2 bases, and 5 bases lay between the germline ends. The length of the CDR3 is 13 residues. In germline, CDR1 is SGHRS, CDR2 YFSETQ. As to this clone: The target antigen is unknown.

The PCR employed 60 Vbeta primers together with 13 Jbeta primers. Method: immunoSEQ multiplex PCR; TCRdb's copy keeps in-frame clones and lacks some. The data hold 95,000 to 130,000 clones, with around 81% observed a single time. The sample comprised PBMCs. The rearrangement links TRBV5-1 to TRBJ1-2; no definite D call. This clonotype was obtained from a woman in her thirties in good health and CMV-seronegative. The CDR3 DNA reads TGCGCCAGCAGCTTGGCGCAGAACTATGGCTACACCTTC. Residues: CASSLAQNYGYTF.